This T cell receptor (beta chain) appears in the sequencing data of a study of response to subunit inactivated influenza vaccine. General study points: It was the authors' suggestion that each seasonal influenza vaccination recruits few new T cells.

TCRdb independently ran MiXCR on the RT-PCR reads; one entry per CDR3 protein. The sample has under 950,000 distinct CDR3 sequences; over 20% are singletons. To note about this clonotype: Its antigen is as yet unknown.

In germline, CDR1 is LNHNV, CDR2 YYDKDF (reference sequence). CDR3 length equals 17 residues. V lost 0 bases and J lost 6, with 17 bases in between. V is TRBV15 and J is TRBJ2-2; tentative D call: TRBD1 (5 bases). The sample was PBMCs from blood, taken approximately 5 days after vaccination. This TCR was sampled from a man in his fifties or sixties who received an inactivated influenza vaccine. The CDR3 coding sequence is TGTGCCACCAGCAGAGATCTAATCTCCAGGGTGGCCGGGGAGCTGTTTTTT. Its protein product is CATSRDLISRVAGELFF.